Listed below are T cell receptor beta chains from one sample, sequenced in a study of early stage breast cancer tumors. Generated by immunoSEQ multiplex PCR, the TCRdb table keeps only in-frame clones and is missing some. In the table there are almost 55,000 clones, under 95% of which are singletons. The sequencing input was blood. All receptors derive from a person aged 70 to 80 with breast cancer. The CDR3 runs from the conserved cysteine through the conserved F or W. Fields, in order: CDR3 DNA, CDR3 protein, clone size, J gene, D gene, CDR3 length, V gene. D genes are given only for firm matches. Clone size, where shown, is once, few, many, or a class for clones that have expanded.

TGTGCCAGCAGCCGAAGGCTACTAGCCTCTAGCACAGATACGCAGTATTTT | CASSRRLLASSTDTQYF | NA | TRBJ2-3 | NA | 17 | TRBV14
TGTGCCAGCAGCCAAGAAAAGGGGCCCTCTGGAAACACCATATATTTT | CASSQEKGPSGNTIYF | NA | TRBJ1-3 | NA | 16 | TRBV4-2
TGTGCCAGCAGCCCCTCGCGGACTAGCGTGGATACGCAGTATTTT | CASSPSRTSVDTQYF | NA | TRBJ2-3 | TRBD2 | 15 | TRBV7-2
TGTGCCATCAGTGAGTCCCAGGGGACAGGGTCCTACGAGCAGTACTTC | CAISESQGTGSYEQYF | NA | TRBJ2-7 | TRBD1 | 16 | TRBV10-3
TGTGCCAGCAGCTTGGGGACAGGTGGGGGTATGGGAGAGACCCAGTACTTC | CASSLGTGGGMGETQYF | few | TRBJ2-5 | TRBD1 | 17 | TRBV5-6
TGTGCCAGCAGCCCGGGACTAGCGGGGGGCAAGGGCTCCTACGAGCAGTACTTC | CASSPGLAGGKGSYEQYF | NA | TRBJ2-7 | TRBD2 | 18 | TRBV5-4
TGTGCCAGCAGCATCGGACAGGGCCGATCTGGAAACACCATATATTTT | CASSIGQGRSGNTIYF | once | TRBJ1-3 | TRBD1 | 16 | TRBV7-8
TGCGCCAGCAGCCGCACCGGGACTAGCGACTACGAGCAGTACTTC | CASSRTGTSDYEQYF | NA | TRBJ2-7 | TRBD2 | 15 | TRBV5-1
TGTGCCAGCAGCGGGACTCAGACACCGGGGATGGGCGAGCAGTACTTC | CASSGTQTPGMGEQYF | NA | TRBJ2-7 | NA | 16 | TRBV9
TGTGCCTGGAGTGTACGGGGACTAGGGGATACGCAGTATTTT | CAWSVRGLGDTQYF | NA | TRBJ2-3 | TRBD2 | 14 | TRBV30
TGCGCCAGCGGTCTGAGGACTAGCGGGGTTCTATCCTACGAGCAGTACTTC | CASGLRTSGVLSYEQYF | NA | TRBJ2-7 | TRBD2 | 17 | TRBV5-1
TGTGCCAGCAGCTTAGGACAGGGCGGCACCGGGGAGCTGTTTTTT | CASSLGQGGTGELFF | NA | TRBJ2-2 | TRBD1 | 15 | TRBV7-7
TGCAGCGTTTTCCAGTATGGCTACACCTTC | CSVFQYGYTF | NA | TRBJ1-2 | NA | 10 | TRBV29-1
TGTGCCAGCAGCGGACAGGGGTCGGGTGAAAAACTGTTTTTT | CASSGQGSGEKLFF | NA | TRBJ1-4 | TRBD1 | 14 | TRBV9
TGTGCCAGCAGCGCGGGACTACACACCGGGGAGCTGTTTTTT | CASSAGLHTGELFF | NA | TRBJ2-2 | TRBD2 | 14 | TRBV7-3
TGCGCCAGCAGCCAAGATCCTCGGACGGACCAAAGGGGTACCTTC | CASSQDPRTDQRGTF | once | TRBJ1-2 | NA | 15 | TRBV4-1
TGTGCCAGTAGTCTTCAGGGAGGTGGCACTGAAGCTTTCTTT | CASSLQGGGTEAFF | NA | TRBJ1-1 | NA | 14 | TRBV19
TGTGCCAGCAGCTTCGGGACTAGCTATGAGCAGTTCTTC | CASSFGTSYEQFF | NA | TRBJ2-1 | TRBD2 | 13 | TRBV7-8
TGTGCCAGCAGCTTAGTTCGAAGCGGGAGGGCCACCTACAATGAGCAGTTCTTC | CASSLVRSGRATYNEQFF | NA | TRBJ2-1 | TRBD2 | 18 | TRBV11-2
TGTGCCAGCAGCAAACAGGGGGCGAGCACTGAAGCTTTCTTT | CASSKQGASTEAFF | NA | TRBJ1-1 | TRBD1 | 14 | TRBV7-8
TGTGCCAGCAGTTTATCGGTGGCGGGAGCCCGGGAGACCCAGTACTTC | CASSLSVAGARETQYF | NA | TRBJ2-5 | TRBD2 | 16 | TRBV27
TGTGCCAGCAGGGAGAGGAGGGACTATGGCTACACCTTC | CASRERRDYGYTF | NA | TRBJ1-2 | NA | 13 | TRBV6-5
TGCAGCGTTCAAGGGCCCGGAAACACCATATATTTT | CSVQGPGNTIYF | NA | TRBJ1-3 | NA | 12 | TRBV29-1
TGCGCCAGCAGCCAAGATCAGGGGACCCAGTACTTC | CASSQDQGTQYF | NA | TRBJ2-5 | NA | 12 | TRBV4-3
TGTGCCAGTGAGGAGACTACTAAAAACATTCAGTACTTC | CASEETTKNIQYF | NA | TRBJ2-4 | NA | 13 | TRBV2